These T cell receptor beta chains were read from a single sample in a study of blood T cell repertoires in COVID-19. Measured with immunoSEQ multiplex PCR; TCRdb has only the in-frame clones, and not every one. The sample comprises over 95,000 clones, about four fifths of which are singletons, and about 10% rests with the top ten. Source material: peripheral blood. The receptors derive from a human donor in a cohort sampled during active COVID-19. CDR3s include the opening cysteine and the closing phenylalanine or tryptophan. D genes are given only for firm matches. Size is stated for part of the rows, as once, few or many counts, or as a class when the clone is expanded.

j_call | d_call | clone_size | v_call | cdr3_aa | cdr3_nt
TRBJ2-7 | - | - | TRBV4-1 | CASSQVEGSYEQYF | TGCGCCAGCAGCCAAGTAGAGGGATCCTACGAGCAGTACTTC
TRBJ1-2 | - | - | TRBV3-1/TRBV3-2 | CASSQTAKAYGYTF | TGTGCCAGCAGCCAAACAGCCAAGGCCTATGGCTACACCTTC
TRBJ1-3 | - | - | TRBV6-6 | CASSYAPGSGNTIYF | TGTGCCAGCAGTTACGCCCCGGGGTCTGGAAACACCATATATTTT
TRBJ1-2 | - | once | TRBV19 | CASSGQINYGYTF | TGTGCCAGTAGCGGACAGATCAACTATGGCTACACCTTC
TRBJ1-2 | TRBD1 | many | TRBV7-9 | CASSNPQGAVGYTF | TGTGCCAGCAGCAATCCCCAGGGGGCTGTCGGCTACACCTTC
TRBJ2-2 | - | - | TRBV7-6 | CASSLDRTEGLPGELFF | TGTGCCAGCAGCTTAGATAGAACGGAAGGACTCCCCGGGGAGCTGTTTTTT
TRBJ2-3 | TRBD2 | few | TRBV7-2 | CASSLRGLGLAGGPDTQYF | TGTGCCAGCAGCTTAAGGGGGTTGGGACTAGCGGGAGGCCCAGATACGCAGTATTTT
TRBJ1-1 | - | once | TRBV10-3 | CAITPRIGTEAFF | TGTGCCATCACCCCGCGGATTGGGACTGAAGCTTTCTTT
TRBJ2-2 | - | few | TRBV6-1 | CASSEGLNTGELFF | TGTGCCAGCAGTGAGGGACTGAACACCGGGGAGCTGTTTTTT
TRBJ1-2 | - | once | TRBV7-3 | CASSLSGTDGYTF | TGTGCCAGCAGCTTATCCGGTACGGATGGCTACACCTTC
TRBJ2-3 | - | - | TRBV19 | CASSEPRGPGTDTQYF | TGTGCCAGTAGTGAACCCAGGGGCCCCGGCACAGATACGCAGTATTTT
TRBJ1-3 | TRBD1 | - | TRBV19 | CASSIRQGAGNTIYF | TGTGCCAGTAGTATCCGACAGGGGGCTGGAAACACCATATATTTT
TRBJ1-2 | - | once | TRBV11-2 | CASSSQGLGYGYTF | TGTGCCAGCAGCTCCCAGGGGCTGGGCTATGGCTACACCTTC
TRBJ2-7 | - | - | TRBV5-1 | CASSSPGTIYEQYF | TGCGCCAGCAGCTCCCCCGGGACAATCTACGAGCAGTACTTC
TRBJ2-7 | - | - | TRBV2 | CASTARRGGEQYF | TGTGCCAGCACTGCGAGGAGGGGGGGCGAGCAGTACTTC
TRBJ2-3 | TRBD2 | - | TRBV6-4 | CASSDAGGNTDTQYF | TGTGCCAGCAGTGATGCGGGAGGGAACACAGATACGCAGTATTTT
TRBJ2-7 | - | few | TRBV12-3/TRBV12-4 | CASSLQYEQYF | TGTGCCAGCAGCCTCCAGTACGAGCAGTACTTC
TRBJ1-1 | - | - | TRBV6-5 | CASTAPRGGTEAFF | TGTGCCAGCACCGCCCCTCGGGGAGGCACTGAAGCTTTCTTT
TRBJ2-4 | TRBD1 | - | TRBV11-2 | CANQPRDRAPKNIQYF | TGTGCCAACCAACCCCGAGACAGGGCGCCCAAAAACATTCAGTACTTC